The rows below give T cell receptor beta chains drawn from one sample of a study of read filtering for tumor transcriptome and immune sequencing. TCRdb reprocessed the reads via MiXCR and lists one record per CDR3 protein. This table holds 100,000 to 150,000 distinct CDR3 sequences, over 10% found once. Sequencing was done on a sample of a population of CD138-negative cells sorted from bone marrow. These receptors originate from a donor at least 40 years old with multiple myeloma. CDR3s include the opening cysteine and the closing phenylalanine or tryptophan. A D gene is named only where the DNA matches it firmly. Rows may omit the clone size; those that give it use once, few, many or a size class.

clone size: many; V gene: TRBV7-9; J gene: TRBJ1-1; D gene: .; CDR3 protein: CASSLMDTEAFF
clone size: medium-sized; V gene: TRBV29-1; J gene: TRBJ2-1; D gene: .; CDR3 protein: CSVEDLRFF
clone size: many; V gene: TRBV5-5; J gene: TRBJ2-1; D gene: TRBD2; CDR3 protein: CASSPQAGGFNEQFF
clone size: .; V gene: TRBV5-1; J gene: TRBJ1-1; D gene: .; CDR3 protein: CASSLEGGRNTETFF
clone size: many; V gene: TRBV12-3/TRBV12-4; J gene: TRBJ2-7; D gene: TRBD2; CDR3 protein: CASRESGDSYEQYF
clone size: many; V gene: TRBV28; J gene: TRBJ2-5; D gene: .; CDR3 protein: CASSRPSQNQETQYF
clone size: few; V gene: TRBV6-5; J gene: TRBJ1-4; D gene: .; CDR3 protein: CASRSGRAEKLFF
clone size: many; V gene: TRBV29-1; J gene: TRBJ1-1; D gene: .; CDR3 protein: CSGGQTKGTEAFF
clone size: few; V gene: TRBV28; J gene: TRBJ2-5; D gene: .; CDR3 protein: CASSPRAGGGTQYF
clone size: .; V gene: TRBV6-2/TRBV6-3; J gene: TRBJ2-1; D gene: TRBD2; CDR3 protein: CASRPGTSGRSYNEQFF
clone size: .; V gene: TRBV7-9; J gene: TRBJ2-3; D gene: TRBD1; CDR3 protein: CASSPGQGNTDTQYF
clone size: many; V gene: TRBV12-3/TRBV12-4; J gene: TRBJ2-1; D gene: TRBD2; CDR3 protein: CASSDSGGSVEQFF
clone size: many; V gene: TRBV25-1; J gene: TRBJ2-1; D gene: TRBD2; CDR3 protein: CATGGGSAKQFF
clone size: many; V gene: TRBV19; J gene: TRBJ2-1; D gene: TRBD1; CDR3 protein: CASSNRRQGQYNEQFF
clone size: few; V gene: TRBV11-2; J gene: TRBJ2-5; D gene: .; CDR3 protein: CASSFQPETQYF
clone size: many; V gene: TRBV29-1; J gene: TRBJ2-2; D gene: .; CDR3 protein: CSVEGRGGAGELFF
clone size: .; V gene: TRBV5-1; J gene: TRBJ2-1; D gene: TRBD1; CDR3 protein: CASSLGTGGEQFF
clone size: many; V gene: TRBV20-1; J gene: TRBJ1-1; D gene: .; CDR3 protein: CSARVLAGVYTEAFF